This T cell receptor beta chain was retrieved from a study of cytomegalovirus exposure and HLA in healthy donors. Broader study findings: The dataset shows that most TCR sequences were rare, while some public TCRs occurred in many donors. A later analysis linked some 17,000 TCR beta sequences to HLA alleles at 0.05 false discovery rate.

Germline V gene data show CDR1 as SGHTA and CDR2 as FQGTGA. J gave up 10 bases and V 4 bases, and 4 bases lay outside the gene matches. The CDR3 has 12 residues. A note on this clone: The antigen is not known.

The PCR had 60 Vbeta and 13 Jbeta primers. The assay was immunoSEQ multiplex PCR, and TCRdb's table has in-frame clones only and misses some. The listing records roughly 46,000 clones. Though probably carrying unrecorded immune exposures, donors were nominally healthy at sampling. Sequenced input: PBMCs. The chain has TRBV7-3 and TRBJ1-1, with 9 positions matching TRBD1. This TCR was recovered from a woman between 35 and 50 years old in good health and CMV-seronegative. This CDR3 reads CASSWGQGTAFF. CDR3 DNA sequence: TGTGCCAGCAGCTGGGGACAGGGAACAGCTTTCTTT.